The clone carrying this T cell receptor (beta chain) was counted many times. Its specificity is not known. This CDR3 spans 13 amino acids. Trimming stripped 8 bases from V and 7 bases from J, with 14 bases between. Germline V lookup: CDR1 MNHNS, CDR2 SASEGT. This specimen comes from a study of response to subunit inactivated influenza vaccine. One entry per CDR3 protein results from TCRdb running MiXCR on the RT-PCR reads. In the table there are about 520,000 distinct CDR3 sequences, 11% of which are singletons. Regarding the study as a whole: Authors suggested each seasonal influenza vaccination recruits few new T cells.

The starting material was PBMCs from blood, obtained 45 days after vaccination. The receptor was derived from a man between 50 and 59 years old who received an inactivated influenza vaccine. J is TRBJ1-4 and V is TRBV6-1, with a possible D match to TRBD1 (5 bases). The CDR3 nucleotides read TGTGCCAGCGAAAGGGGCGTCGGTGAAAAACTGTTTTTT. It codes for CASERGVGEKLFF.